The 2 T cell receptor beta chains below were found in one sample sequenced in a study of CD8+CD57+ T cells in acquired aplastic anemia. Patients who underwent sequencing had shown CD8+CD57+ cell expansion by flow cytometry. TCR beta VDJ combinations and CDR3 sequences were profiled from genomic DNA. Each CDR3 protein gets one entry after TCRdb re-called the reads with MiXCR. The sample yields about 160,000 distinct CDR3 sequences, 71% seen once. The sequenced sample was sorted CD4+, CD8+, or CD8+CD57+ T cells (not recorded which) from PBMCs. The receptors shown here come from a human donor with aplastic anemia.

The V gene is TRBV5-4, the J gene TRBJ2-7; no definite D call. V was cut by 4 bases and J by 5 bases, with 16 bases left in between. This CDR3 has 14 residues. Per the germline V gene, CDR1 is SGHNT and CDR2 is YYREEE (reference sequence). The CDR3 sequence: CASSLWYRPDEQYF. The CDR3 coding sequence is TGTGCCAGCAGCCTTTGGTATCGTCCGGACGAGCAGTACTTC.

The CDR3 DNA reads as TGCGCCTGCCGGGACAGGGACTACGAGCAGTACTTC. This encodes CACRDRDYEQYF. This sequence joins TRBV5-1 and TRBJ2-7; the match to TRBD1 covers 9 bases. V lost 10 bases to trimming and J lost 3 bases; unmatched junction nucleotides: 5. CDR1 is SGHRS, CDR2 YFSETQ, per germline. There are 12 residues in the CDR3. Variable domain in full (rest from reference TRBV5-1 and TRBJ2-7): KAGVTQTPRYLIKTRGQQVTLSCSPISGHRSVSWYQQTPGQGLQFLFEYFSETQRNKGNFPGRFSGRQFSNSRSEMNVSTLELGDSALYLCACRDRDYEQYFGPGTRLTVT.